This T cell receptor (beta chain) was documented in a study of spatial heterogeneity in lung cancer. Study-wide context: Alpha-chain sequences were detected in numbers that were consistently lower than beta-chain sequences.

Each TCR cDNA molecule carried a unique molecular identifier. TCRdb called the 5' RACE reads again in MiXCR, with one record for every CDR3 protein. The data show 45,000 or so distinct CDR3 sequences, 12% seen once. Noted time point: sample taken at primary tumor resection. Whole RNA came from tumor, nontumor lung or frozen PBMC and was sequenced without being sorted. A total of 72 untreated early-stage non-small cell lung cancer patients served as donors. Germline V gene sequence: CDR1 SGHVS, CDR2 FQNEAQ. Deletions cut 1 base from V and 8 bases from J, with 16 bases between. The CDR3 extends over 15 amino acids.

The rearrangement uses TRBV7-8 and TRBJ2-3, with TRBD2 as a possible D gene (6 bases). This specimen was PBMCs, taken at surgery. This receptor was obtained from a female donor with early-stage non-small cell lung cancer. CDR3 DNA sequence: TGTGCCAGCAGCTTAGACGGGGGAAAAGAGACTACGCAGTATTTT. This encodes CASSLDGGKETTQYF.